Listed here is a single T cell receptor (beta chain). The antigen is not known. The data belong to a study of T cell responses to AZD1222 COVID-19 vaccine. Study-level results: After two AZD1222 doses, spike-specific TCR breadth and depth rose versus day 0. Donor demographics were predominantly white British with a female majority; clonal diversity may be underestimated.

The CDR3 has 14 residues. Germline V gene lookup returns CDR1 SGHTA and CDR2 FQGNSA. V was clipped by 5 bases and J by 2 bases, with 13 bases between them. Generated by immunoSEQ multiplex PCR, the TCRdb table keeps only in-frame clones and is missing some. The table shows about 180,000 clones, with about 93% occurring only once. The source material was peripheral blood, sampled 28 days after the second AZD1222 dose. The source of this sequence is an adult who received the AZD1222 COVID-19 vaccine. The rearrangement joins TRBV7-2 to TRBJ2-7; the D is unclear. CDR3 loop: CASSLETGPYEQYF. In DNA, the CDR3 is TGTGCCAGCAGCCTCGAAACGGGTCCCTACGAGCAGTACTTC.